This TCR beta chain comes out of a study of blood T cell repertoires in COVID-19. On the study more broadly: Collection of acute and convalescent COVID-19 samples took place in the United States, Italy and Spain. PBMCs, B-cell-depleted T cells, or T cells were the source of the cDNA or gDNA that made up the material.

In the study's own analysis: Using reference gene primer amplification, nucleated cell counts were estimated. Data came from immunoSEQ multiplex PCR; TCRdb stores just in-frame clones and leaves some out. D and trimming were read from the DNA, whereas the V and J calls and clone size are those reported in that table. The table has over 85,000 clones, under 85% seen once. V was clipped by 4 bases and J by 8 bases; unmatched bases: 7. Germline V gene sequence: CDR1 MNHEY, CDR2 SMNVEV (reference sequence). The CDR3 contains 13 residues. The clonotype comes from a man between 65 and 85 years old with acute or convalescent COVID-19. The specimen was peripheral blood. This rearrangement joins TRBV27 to TRBJ1-2; 7 nucleotides match TRBD1. The CDR3 is CASSSLGGLGYTF. The CDR3 coding sequence is TGTGCCAGCAGTTCACTAGGGGGCCTGGGCTACACCTTC.